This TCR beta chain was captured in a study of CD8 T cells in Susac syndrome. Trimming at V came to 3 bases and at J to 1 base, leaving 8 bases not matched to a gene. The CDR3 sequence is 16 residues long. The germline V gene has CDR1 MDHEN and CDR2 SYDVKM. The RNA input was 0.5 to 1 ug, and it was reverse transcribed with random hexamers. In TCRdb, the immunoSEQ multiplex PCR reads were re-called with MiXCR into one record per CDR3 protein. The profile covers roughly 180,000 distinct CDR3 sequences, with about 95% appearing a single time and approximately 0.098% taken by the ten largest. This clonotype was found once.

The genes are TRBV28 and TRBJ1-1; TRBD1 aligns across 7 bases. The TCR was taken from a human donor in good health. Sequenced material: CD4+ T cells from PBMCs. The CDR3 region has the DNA TGTGCCAGCAGTTTTCGGCAGGGGGTGGGGAACACTGAAGCTTTCTTT. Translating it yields CASSFRQGVGNTEAFF.